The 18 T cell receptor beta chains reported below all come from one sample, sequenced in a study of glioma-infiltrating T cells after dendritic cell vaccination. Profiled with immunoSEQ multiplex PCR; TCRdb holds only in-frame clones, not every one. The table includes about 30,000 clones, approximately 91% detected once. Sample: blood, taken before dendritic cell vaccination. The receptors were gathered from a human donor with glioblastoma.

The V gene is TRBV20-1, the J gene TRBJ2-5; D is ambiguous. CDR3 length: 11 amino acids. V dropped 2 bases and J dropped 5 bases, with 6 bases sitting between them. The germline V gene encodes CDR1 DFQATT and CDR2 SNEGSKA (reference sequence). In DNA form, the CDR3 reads TGCAGTGCTAGATTACGGGAGACCCAGTACTTC. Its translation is CSARLRETQYF.

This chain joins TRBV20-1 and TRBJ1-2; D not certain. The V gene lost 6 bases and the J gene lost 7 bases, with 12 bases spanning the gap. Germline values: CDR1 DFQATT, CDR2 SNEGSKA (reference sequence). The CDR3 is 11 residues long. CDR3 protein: CSAGRTSGYTF. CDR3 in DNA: TGCAGTGCGGGCCGTACGAGTGGCTACACCTTC.

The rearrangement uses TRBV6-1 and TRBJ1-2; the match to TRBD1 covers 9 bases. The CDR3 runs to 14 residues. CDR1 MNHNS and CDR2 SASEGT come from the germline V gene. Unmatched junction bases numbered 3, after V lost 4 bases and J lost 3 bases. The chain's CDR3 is CASSGGQGDYGYTF. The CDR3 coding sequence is TGTGCCAGCAGTGGGGGACAGGGAGACTATGGCTACACCTTC.

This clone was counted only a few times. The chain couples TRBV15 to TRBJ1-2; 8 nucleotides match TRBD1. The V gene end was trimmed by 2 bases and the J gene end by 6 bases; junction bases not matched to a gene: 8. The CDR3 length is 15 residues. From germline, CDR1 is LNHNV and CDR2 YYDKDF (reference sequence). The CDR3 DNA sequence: TGTGCCACCAGCAGAAACCGGGACAGGCCGAATGGCTACACCTTC. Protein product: CATSRNRDRPNGYTF.

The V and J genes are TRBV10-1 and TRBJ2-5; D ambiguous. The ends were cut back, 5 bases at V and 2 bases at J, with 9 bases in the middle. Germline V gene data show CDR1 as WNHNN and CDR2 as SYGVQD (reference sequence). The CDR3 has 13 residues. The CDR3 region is CASSLTAQETQYF. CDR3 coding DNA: TGCGCCAGCAGTTTAACAGCACAAGAGACCCAGTACTTC.

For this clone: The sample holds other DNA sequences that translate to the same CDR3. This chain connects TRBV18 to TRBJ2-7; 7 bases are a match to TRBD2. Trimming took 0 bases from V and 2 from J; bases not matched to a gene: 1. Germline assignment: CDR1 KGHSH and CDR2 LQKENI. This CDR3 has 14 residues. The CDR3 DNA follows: TGTGCCAGCTCACCACCGGGGGGGACCTACGAGCAGTACTTC. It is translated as CASSPPGGTYEQYF.

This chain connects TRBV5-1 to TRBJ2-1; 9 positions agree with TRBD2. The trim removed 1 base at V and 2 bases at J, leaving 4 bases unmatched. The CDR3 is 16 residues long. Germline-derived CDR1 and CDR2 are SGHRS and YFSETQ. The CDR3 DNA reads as TGCGCCAGCAGCTTGTCAGCGGGGGGCCCCTACAATGAGCAGTTCTTC. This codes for CASSLSAGGPYNEQFF.

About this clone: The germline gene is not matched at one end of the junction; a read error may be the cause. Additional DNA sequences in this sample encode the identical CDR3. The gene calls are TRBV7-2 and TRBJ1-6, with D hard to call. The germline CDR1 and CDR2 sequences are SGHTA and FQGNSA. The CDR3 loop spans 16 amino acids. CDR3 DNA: TGTGCCAGCAGCTTATCTCTGGGCGTAAAGAATTCCCCCCTCCACTTT. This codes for CASSLSLGVKNSPLHF.

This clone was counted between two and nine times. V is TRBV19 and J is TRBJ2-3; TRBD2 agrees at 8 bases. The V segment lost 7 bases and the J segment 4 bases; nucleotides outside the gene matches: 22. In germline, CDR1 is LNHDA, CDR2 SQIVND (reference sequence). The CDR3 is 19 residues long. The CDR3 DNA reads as TGTGCCAGTACCCTCAGGGATATAGCGGGGAGACCCCACGCAGATACGCAGTATTTT. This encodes CASTLRDIAGRPHADTQYF.

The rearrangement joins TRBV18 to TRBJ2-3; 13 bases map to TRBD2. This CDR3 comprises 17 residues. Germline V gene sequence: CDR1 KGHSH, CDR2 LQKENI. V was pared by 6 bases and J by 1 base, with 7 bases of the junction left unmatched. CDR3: CASSPTSGGRGTDTQYF. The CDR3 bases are TGTGCCAGCTCCCCGACTAGCGGGGGGCGGGGCACAGATACGCAGTATTTT.

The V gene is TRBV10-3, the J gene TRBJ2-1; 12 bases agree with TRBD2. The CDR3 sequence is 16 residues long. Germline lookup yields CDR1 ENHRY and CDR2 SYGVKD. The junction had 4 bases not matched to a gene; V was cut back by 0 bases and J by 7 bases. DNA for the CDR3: TGTGCCATCAGTGAGTCCGGACTAGCGGGGCGGAATGAGCAGTTCTTC. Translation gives CAISESGLAGRNEQFF.

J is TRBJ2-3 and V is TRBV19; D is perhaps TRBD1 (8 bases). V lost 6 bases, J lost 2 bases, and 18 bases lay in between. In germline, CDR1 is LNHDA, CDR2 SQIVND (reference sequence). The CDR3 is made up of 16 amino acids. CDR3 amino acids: CASRTQGGANTDTQYF. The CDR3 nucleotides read TGTGCCAGTAGGACACAGGGGGGGGCCAACACAGATACGCAGTATTTT.

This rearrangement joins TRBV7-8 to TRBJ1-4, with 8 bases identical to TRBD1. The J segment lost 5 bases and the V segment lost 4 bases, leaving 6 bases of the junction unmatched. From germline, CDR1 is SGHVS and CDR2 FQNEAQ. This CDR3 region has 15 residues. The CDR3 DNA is TGTGCCAGCAGCTCCAACAGGGGGAAAAATGAAAAACTGTTTTTT. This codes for CASSSNRGKNEKLFF.

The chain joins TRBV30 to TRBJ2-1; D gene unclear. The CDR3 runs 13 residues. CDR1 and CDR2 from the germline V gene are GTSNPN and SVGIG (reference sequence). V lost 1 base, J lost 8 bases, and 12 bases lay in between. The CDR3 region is CAWSALLAYEQFF. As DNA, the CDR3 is TGTGCCTGGAGTGCTCTCTTAGCTTATGAGCAGTTCTTC.

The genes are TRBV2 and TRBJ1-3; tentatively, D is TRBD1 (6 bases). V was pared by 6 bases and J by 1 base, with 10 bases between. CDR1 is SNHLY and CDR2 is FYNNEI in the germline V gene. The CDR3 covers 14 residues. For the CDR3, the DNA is TGTGCCAGCAGAGGACAGAGGTCTGGAAACACCATATATTTT. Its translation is CASRGQRSGNTIYF.

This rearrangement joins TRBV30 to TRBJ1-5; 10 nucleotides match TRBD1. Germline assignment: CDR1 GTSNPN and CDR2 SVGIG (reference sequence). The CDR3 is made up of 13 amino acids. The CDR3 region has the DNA TGTGCTCAGGACAGGGGGTACAATCAGCCCCAGCATTTT. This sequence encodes CAQDRGYNQPQHF.

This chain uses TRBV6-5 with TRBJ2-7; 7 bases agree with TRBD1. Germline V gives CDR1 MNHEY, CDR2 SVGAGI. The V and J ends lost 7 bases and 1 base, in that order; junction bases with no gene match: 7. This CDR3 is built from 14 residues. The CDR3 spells CASTKPGQSYEQYF. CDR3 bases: TGTGCCAGCACCAAACCGGGACAGTCCTACGAGCAGTACTTC.

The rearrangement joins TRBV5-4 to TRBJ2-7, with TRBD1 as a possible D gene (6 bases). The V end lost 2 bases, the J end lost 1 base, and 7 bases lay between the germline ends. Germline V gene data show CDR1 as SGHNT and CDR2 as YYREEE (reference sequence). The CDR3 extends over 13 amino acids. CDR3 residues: CASSLQGSYEQYF. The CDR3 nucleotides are TGTGCCAGCAGCTTACAGGGATCCTACGAGCAGTACTTC.